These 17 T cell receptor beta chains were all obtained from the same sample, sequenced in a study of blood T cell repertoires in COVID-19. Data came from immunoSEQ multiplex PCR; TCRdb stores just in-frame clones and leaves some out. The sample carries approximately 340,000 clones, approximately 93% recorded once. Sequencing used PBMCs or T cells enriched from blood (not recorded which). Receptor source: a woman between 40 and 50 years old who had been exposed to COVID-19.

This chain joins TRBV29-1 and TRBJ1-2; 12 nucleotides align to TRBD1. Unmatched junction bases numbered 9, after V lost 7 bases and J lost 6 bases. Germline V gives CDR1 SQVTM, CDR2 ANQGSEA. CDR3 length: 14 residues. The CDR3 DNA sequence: TGCAGCGCTCCGGGACAGGGGGCTTGGGATGGCTACACCTTC. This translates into CSAPGQGAWDGYTF.

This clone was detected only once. The CDR3 region is CASSPPTGGIRTEAFF. CDR3 coding DNA: TGTGCCAGCTCACCTCCGACAGGGGGGATCAGGACTGAAGCTTTCTTT. The rearrangement links TRBV18 to TRBJ1-1; the match to TRBD1 covers 9 bases. There are 16 residues in the CDR3. Germline V lookup: CDR1 KGHSH, CDR2 LQKENI. V lost 3 bases, J lost 5 bases, and 10 bases stayed unmatched.

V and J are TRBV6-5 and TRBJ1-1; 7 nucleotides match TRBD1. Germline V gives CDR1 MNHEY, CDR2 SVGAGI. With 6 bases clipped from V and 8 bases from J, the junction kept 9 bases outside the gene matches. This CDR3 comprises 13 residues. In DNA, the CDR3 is TGTGCCAGCAGCCACCAACTGGACAGGGAAGCTTTCTTT. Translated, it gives CASSHQLDREAFF.

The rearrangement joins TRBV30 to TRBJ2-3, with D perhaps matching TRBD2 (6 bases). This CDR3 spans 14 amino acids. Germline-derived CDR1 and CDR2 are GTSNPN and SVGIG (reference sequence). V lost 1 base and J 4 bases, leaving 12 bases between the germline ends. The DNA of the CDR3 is TGTGCCTGGAGTGGAAAGGGAGGAGCAGATACGCAGTATTTT. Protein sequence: CAWSGKGGADTQYF.

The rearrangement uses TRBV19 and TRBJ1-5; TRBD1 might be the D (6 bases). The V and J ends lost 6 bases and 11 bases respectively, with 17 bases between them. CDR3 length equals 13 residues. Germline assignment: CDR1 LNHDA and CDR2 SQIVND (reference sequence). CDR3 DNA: TGTGCCAGTAGGCGATCGGACAGAGTAGCCCAGCATTTT. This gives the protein CASRRSDRVAQHF.

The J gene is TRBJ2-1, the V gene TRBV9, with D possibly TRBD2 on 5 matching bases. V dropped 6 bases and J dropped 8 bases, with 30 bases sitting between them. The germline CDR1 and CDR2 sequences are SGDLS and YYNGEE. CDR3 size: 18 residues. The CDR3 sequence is CASKRSAPFFGNTDEQFF. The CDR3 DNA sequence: TGTGCCAGCAAGCGTAGCGCCCCTTTCTTCGGTAATACTGATGAGCAGTTCTTC.

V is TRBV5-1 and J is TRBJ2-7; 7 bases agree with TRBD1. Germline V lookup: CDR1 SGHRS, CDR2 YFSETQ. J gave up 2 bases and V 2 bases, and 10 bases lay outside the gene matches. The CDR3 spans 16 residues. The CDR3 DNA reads TGCGCCAGCAGCTTTCCCTCCGGGACAGAGCCCTACGAGCAGTACTTC. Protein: CASSFPSGTEPYEQYF.

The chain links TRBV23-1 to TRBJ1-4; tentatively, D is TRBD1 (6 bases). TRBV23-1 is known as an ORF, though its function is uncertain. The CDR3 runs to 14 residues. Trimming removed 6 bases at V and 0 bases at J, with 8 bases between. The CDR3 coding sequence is TGCGCCAGCAGGGACAGAGCAACTAATGAAAAACTGTTTTTT. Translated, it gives CASRDRATNEKLFF.

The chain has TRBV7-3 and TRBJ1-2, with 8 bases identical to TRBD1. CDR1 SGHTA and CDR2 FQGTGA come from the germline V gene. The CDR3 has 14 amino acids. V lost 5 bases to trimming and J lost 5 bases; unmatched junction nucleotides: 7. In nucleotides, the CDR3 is TGTGCCAGCAGCACTCGGGACAGGCGATATGGCTACACCTTC. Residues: CASSTRDRRYGYTF.

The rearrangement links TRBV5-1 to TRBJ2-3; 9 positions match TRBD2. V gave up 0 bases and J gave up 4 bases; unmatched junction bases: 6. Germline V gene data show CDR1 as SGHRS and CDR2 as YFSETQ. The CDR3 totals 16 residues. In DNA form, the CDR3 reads TGCGCCAGCAGCTTGGGCACTAGCGGGCTTCCAGATACGCAGTATTTT. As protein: CASSLGTSGLPDTQYF.

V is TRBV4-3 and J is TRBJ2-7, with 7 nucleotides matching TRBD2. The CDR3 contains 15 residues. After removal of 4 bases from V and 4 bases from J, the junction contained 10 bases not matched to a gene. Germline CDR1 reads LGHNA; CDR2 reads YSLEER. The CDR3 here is CASSPKWPAGYEQYF. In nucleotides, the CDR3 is TGCGCCAGCAGCCCCAAATGGCCAGCGGGGTACGAGCAGTACTTC.

In DNA form, the CDR3 reads TGTGCCAGCAGCTTTTTAGGACTAGCGGTAAAGGAGACCCAGTACTTC. This encodes CASSFLGLAVKETQYF. V is TRBV7-2 and J is TRBJ2-5; 10 nucleotides line up with TRBD2. This CDR3 is built from 16 residues. V shed 3 bases and J 5 bases; nucleotides not matched to a gene: 9. Germline V gene sequence: CDR1 SGHTA, CDR2 FQGNSA.

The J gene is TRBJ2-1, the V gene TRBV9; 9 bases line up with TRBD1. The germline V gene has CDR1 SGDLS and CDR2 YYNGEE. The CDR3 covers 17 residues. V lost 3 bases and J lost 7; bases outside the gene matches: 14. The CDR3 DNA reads TGTGCCAGCAGCGCCCCGGACAGGGGAGTTTCTTTGAATGAGCAGTTCTTC. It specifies CASSAPDRGVSLNEQFF.

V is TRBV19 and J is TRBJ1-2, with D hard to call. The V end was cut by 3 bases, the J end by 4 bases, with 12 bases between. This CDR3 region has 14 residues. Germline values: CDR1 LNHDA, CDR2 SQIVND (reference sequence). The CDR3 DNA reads TGTGCCAGTAGTATGCCCTCGAGGGCCTATGGCTACACCTTC. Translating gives CASSMPSRAYGYTF.

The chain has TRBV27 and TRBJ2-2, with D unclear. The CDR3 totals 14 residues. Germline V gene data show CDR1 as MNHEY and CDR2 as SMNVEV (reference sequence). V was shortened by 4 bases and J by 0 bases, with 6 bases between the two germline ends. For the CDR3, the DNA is TGTGCCAGCAGTTCTTTCTCGAACACCGGGGAGCTGTTTTTT. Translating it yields CASSSFSNTGELFF.

This CDR3 is CATHPGTVSNQPQHF. The CDR3 DNA reads TGTGCCACCCATCCCGGGACAGTAAGCAATCAGCCCCAGCATTTT. The genes are TRBV19 and TRBJ1-5; 7 positions agree with TRBD1. Germline V gene sequence: CDR1 LNHDA, CDR2 SQIVND (reference sequence). The length of the CDR3 is 15 residues. V shed 10 bases and J 1 base; nucleotides not matched to a gene: 10.

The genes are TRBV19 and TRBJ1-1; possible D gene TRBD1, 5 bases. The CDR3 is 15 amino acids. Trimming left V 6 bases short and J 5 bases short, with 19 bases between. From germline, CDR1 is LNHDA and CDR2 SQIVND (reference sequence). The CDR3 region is CASRTHVRERTEAFF. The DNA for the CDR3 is TGTGCCAGTAGGACCCACGTCAGGGAAAGGACTGAAGCTTTCTTT.